The entry below describes one TCR beta chain. Its matching antigen is unknown. The junction departs from germline at one end; a sequencing error may be responsible. Germline CDR1 and CDR2: SGHNT and YENEEA. This CDR3 spans 16 amino acids. This sample was included in a study of OX40 agonist ivuxolimab in advanced cancers. Across the study: The study gave patients intravenous ivuxolimab at 0.01 to 10 mg/kg every 2 weeks. Cohort: approximately 83% men, mean age approximately 60, aged roughly 20 to 79. Study results and caveats: Partial responders at 0.1-3.0 mg/kg showed near-lowest clonal expansion.

Only in-frame clones appear in the TCRdb table, and some are missing; sequencing was by immunoSEQ multiplex PCR. This sample has approximately 91,000 clones; about 86% occur once, and the top ten carry roughly 2%. Patients were ineligible given autoimmune disease history or systemic immunosuppression. The receptor's source is an adult with an advanced solid tumor such as melanoma, head and neck, liver or kidney cancer. The chain is built from TRBV11-3 and TRBJ1-5, with TRBD1 as a possible D gene (5 bases). The sequenced sample was CD4+ or CD8+ T cells sorted from blood, obtained in a trial of the OX40 agonist ivuxolimab. CDR3 nucleotide sequence: TGTGCCGGCAGCTTCCCCGGACACTATAGCAATCAGCCCCAGCATTTT. Encoded protein: CAGSFPGHYSNQPQHF.